This TCR beta chain was identified in a study of shared clonotypes between healthy human individuals. Naive CD8 isolation took CD45RO-negative cells positively selected for CCR7 and excluded terminally differentiated effector memory CD45RA+ cells. In the case of this clone: What it recognizes is unknown.

Study results and caveats: Among a few donors, approximately 5.4% of naive CD4 clonotypes were found in common.

This CDR3 spans 15 amino acids. Between the trimmed V and J ends, which lost 1 base and 5 bases, there was a span of 12 bases. The germline V gene encodes CDR1 MGHRA and CDR2 YSYEKL. Replicate PCRs run on sorted subsets employed 200 ng DNA, around 31,000 T cell genomes. Clones were read by immunoSEQ multiplex PCR, and TCRdb kept only the in-frame ones, dropping some. Of about 2.2 million clones in the sample, 85% to 95% are singletons; the top ten hold roughly 1.7%. The sequenced material came from naive CD8+ T cells from PBMCs. V gene TRBV4-1 combines with J gene TRBJ2-1; D ambiguous. This TCR was sampled from a man between 18 and 35 years old in good health. Some clones in this sample may be carry-over from other donors' samples. The CDR3 reads CASSQGTNSDNEQFF. CDR3 in DNA: TGCGCCAGCAGCCAAGGGACCAACTCTGACAATGAGCAGTTCTTC.